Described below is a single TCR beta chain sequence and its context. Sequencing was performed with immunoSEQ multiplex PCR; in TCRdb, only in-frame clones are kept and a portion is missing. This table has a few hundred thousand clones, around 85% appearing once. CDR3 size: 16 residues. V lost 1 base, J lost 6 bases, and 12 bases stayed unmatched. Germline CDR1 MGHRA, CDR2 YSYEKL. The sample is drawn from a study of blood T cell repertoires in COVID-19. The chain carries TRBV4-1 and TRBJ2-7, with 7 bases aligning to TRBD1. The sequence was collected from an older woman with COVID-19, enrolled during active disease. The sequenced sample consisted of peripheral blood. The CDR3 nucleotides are TGCGCCAGCAGCCAAGTTGTCCGAGGACAGGCTCGCGAGCAGTACTTC. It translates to CASSQVVRGQAREQYF.